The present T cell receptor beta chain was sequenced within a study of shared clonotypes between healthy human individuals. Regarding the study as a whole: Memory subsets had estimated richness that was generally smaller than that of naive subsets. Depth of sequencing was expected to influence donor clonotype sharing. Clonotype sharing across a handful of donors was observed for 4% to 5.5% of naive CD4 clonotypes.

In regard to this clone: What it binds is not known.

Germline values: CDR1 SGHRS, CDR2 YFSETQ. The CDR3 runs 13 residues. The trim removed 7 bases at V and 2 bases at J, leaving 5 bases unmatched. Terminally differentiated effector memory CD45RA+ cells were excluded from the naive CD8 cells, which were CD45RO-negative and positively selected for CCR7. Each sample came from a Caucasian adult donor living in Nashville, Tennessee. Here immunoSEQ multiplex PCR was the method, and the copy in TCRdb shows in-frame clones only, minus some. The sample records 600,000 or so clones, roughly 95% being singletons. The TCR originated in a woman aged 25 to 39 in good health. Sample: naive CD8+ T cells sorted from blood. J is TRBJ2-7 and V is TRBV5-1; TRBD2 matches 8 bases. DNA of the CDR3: TGCGCCAGCCAGCGGGAGCACACCTACGAGCAGTACTTC. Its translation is CASQREHTYEQYF.